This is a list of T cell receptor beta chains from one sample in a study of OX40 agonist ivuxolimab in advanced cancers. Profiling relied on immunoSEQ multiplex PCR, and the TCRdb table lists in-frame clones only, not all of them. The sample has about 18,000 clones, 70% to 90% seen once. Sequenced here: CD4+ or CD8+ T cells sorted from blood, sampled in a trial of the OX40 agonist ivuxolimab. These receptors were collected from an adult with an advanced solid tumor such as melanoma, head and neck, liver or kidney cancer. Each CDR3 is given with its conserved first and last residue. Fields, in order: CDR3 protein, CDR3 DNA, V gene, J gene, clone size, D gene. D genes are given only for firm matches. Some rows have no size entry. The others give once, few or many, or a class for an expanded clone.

CDR3aa: CASSIGQGGNQPQHF
CDR3nt: TGTGCCAGTAGTATCGGGCAGGGTGGCAATCAGCCCCAGCATTTT
v_gene: TRBV19
j_gene: TRBJ1-5
abundance: -
d_gene: -

CDR3aa: CASSELVQRGITDTQYF
CDR3nt: TGTGCCAGCAGTGAACTGGTCCAGCGGGGGATCACAGATACGCAGTATTTT
v_gene: TRBV6-1
j_gene: TRBJ2-3
abundance: -
d_gene: TRBD2

CDR3aa: CASSLGTEPTYGYTF
CDR3nt: TGTGCCAGCAGCTTAGGAACGGAGCCAACCTATGGCTACACCTTC
v_gene: TRBV11-2
j_gene: TRBJ1-2
abundance: -
d_gene: -

CDR3aa: CAWKEGAADTQYF
CDR3nt: TGTGCCTGGAAGGAGGGGGCGGCAGATACGCAGTATTTT
v_gene: TRBV30
j_gene: TRBJ2-3
abundance: once
d_gene: -

CDR3aa: CASSYPRGASYEQYF
CDR3nt: TGTGCCAGCAGTTACCCTCGGGGGGCCTCCTACGAGCAGTACTTC
v_gene: TRBV6-6
j_gene: TRBJ2-7
abundance: -
d_gene: -

CDR3aa: CASSLRDYGYTF
CDR3nt: TGTGCCAGCAGCCTGCGGGACTATGGCTACACCTTC
v_gene: TRBV14
j_gene: TRBJ1-2
abundance: -
d_gene: -

CDR3aa: CASSPDASAGELFF
CDR3nt: TGTGCCAGCAGCCCTGACGCGAGCGCCGGGGAGCTGTTTTTT
v_gene: TRBV6-5
j_gene: TRBJ2-2
abundance: -
d_gene: -

CDR3aa: CSVRADLETQYF
CDR3nt: TGCAGCGTTCGGGCCGATCTTGAGACCCAGTACTTC
v_gene: TRBV29-1
j_gene: TRBJ2-5
abundance: -
d_gene: -

CDR3aa: CASSQGEGGNQPQHF
CDR3nt: TGCGCCAGCAGCCAAGGTGAGGGGGGCAATCAGCCCCAGCATTTT
v_gene: TRBV4-1
j_gene: TRBJ1-5
abundance: -
d_gene: -

CDR3aa: CASSQDGRVGYTF
CDR3nt: TGCGCCAGCAGCCAAGATGGGAGGGTGGGCTACACCTTC
v_gene: TRBV4-1
j_gene: TRBJ1-2
abundance: -
d_gene: -

CDR3aa: CASSGGSSYEQYF
CDR3nt: TGTGCCAGCAGTGGGGGGAGCTCCTACGAGCAGTACTTC
v_gene: TRBV2
j_gene: TRBJ2-7
abundance: -
d_gene: -

CDR3aa: CASSFRDGPNEKLFF
CDR3nt: TGCGCCAGCAGTTTCCGGGACGGGCCGAATGAAAAACTGTTTTTT
v_gene: TRBV10-2
j_gene: TRBJ1-4
abundance: -
d_gene: -

CDR3aa: CAWRTERFPYEQYF
CDR3nt: TGTGCCTGGAGGACAGAGCGGTTTCCCTACGAGCAGTACTTC
v_gene: TRBV30
j_gene: TRBJ2-7
abundance: -
d_gene: -

CDR3aa: CASSPGDWAQHF
CDR3nt: TGTGCCAGCAGCCCCGGGGATTGGGCCCAGCATTTT
v_gene: TRBV7-8
j_gene: TRBJ1-5
abundance: -
d_gene: -

CDR3aa: CASTLWPATNEKLFF
CDR3nt: TGTGCCAGCACCTTGTGGCCAGCAACTAATGAAAAACTGTTTTTT
v_gene: TRBV2
j_gene: TRBJ1-4
abundance: -
d_gene: -

CDR3aa: CASSFTSGSTDTQYF
CDR3nt: TGTGCCAGCAGCTTTACTAGCGGAAGCACAGATACGCAGTATTTT
v_gene: TRBV7-3
j_gene: TRBJ2-3
abundance: -
d_gene: TRBD2

CDR3aa: CASKIGGNEQFF
CDR3nt: TGTGCCAGCAAAATTGGGGGGAATGAGCAGTTCTTC
v_gene: TRBV27
j_gene: TRBJ2-1
abundance: once
d_gene: -

CDR3aa: CASSLVLAGPTPTDTQYF
CDR3nt: TGTGCCAGCAGCTTGGTCTTGGCGGGGCCCACACCCACAGATACGCAGTATTTT
v_gene: TRBV13
j_gene: TRBJ2-3
abundance: -
d_gene: -

CDR3aa: CASTTGGIGYEQYF
CDR3nt: TGTGCCAGCACCACGGGGGGTATAGGGTACGAGCAGTACTTC
v_gene: TRBV6-5
j_gene: TRBJ2-7
abundance: -
d_gene: TRBD2

CDR3aa: CASRTSRAGGNQPQHF
CDR3nt: TGTGCCAGCAGGACAAGCAGGGCAGGTGGCAATCAGCCCCAGCATTTT
v_gene: TRBV9
j_gene: TRBJ1-5
abundance: -
d_gene: -

CDR3aa: CASSVVAGRNTGELFF
CDR3nt: TGTGCCAGCAGCGTAGTTGCGGGGCGAAACACCGGGGAGCTGTTTTTT
v_gene: TRBV9
j_gene: TRBJ2-2
abundance: -
d_gene: -

CDR3aa: CASSIQGVWGIYEQYF
CDR3nt: TGTGCCAGCAGCATCCAAGGGGTCTGGGGGATCTACGAGCAGTACTTC
v_gene: TRBV5-6
j_gene: TRBJ2-7
abundance: -
d_gene: -

CDR3aa: CASSFSGDSNEKLFF
CDR3nt: TGTGCCAGCAGCTTTTCCGGGGACAGTAATGAAAAACTGTTTTTT
v_gene: TRBV7-9
j_gene: TRBJ1-4
abundance: -
d_gene: TRBD1

CDR3aa: CASSASRGELFF
CDR3nt: TGTGCCAGCAGCGCCAGCCGCGGGGAGCTGTTTTTT
v_gene: TRBV7-7
j_gene: TRBJ2-2
abundance: -
d_gene: -

CDR3aa: CASIGAYYGYTF
CDR3nt: TGTGCCAGTATTGGGGCCTACTATGGCTACACCTTC
v_gene: TRBV19
j_gene: TRBJ1-2
abundance: -
d_gene: -

CDR3aa: CASSLGPGQGYEQYF
CDR3nt: TGTGCCAGCAGCCTGGGACCCGGGCAGGGCTACGAGCAGTACTTC
v_gene: TRBV9
j_gene: TRBJ2-7
abundance: -
d_gene: -

CDR3aa: CASSQGTGGNGYTF
CDR3nt: TGTGCCAGCAGCCAAGGGACAGGGGGGAATGGCTACACCTTC
v_gene: TRBV4-2
j_gene: TRBJ1-2
abundance: -
d_gene: TRBD1

CDR3aa: CASTEAGPQHF
CDR3nt: TGTGCCAGCACCGAGGCGGGGCCCCAGCATTTT
v_gene: TRBV2
j_gene: TRBJ1-5
abundance: few
d_gene: -

CDR3aa: CSVIRDSSGNTIYF
CDR3nt: TGCAGCGTTATACGGGACAGCTCTGGAAACACCATATATTTT
v_gene: TRBV29-1
j_gene: TRBJ1-3
abundance: -
d_gene: TRBD1